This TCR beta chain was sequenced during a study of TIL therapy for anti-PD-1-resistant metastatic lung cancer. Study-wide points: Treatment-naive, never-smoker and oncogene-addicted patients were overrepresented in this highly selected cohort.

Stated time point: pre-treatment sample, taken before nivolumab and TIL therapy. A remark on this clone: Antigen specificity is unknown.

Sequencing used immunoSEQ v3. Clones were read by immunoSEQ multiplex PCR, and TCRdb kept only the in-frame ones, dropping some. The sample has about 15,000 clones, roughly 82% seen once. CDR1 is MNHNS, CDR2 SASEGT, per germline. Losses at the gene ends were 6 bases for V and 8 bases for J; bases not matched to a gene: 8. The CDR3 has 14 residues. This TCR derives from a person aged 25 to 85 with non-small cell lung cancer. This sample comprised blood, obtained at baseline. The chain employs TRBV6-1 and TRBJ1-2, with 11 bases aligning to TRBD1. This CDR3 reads CASRGGGQGGGYTF. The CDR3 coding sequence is TGTGCCAGCAGGGGTGGGGGACAGGGGGGCGGCTACACCTTC.